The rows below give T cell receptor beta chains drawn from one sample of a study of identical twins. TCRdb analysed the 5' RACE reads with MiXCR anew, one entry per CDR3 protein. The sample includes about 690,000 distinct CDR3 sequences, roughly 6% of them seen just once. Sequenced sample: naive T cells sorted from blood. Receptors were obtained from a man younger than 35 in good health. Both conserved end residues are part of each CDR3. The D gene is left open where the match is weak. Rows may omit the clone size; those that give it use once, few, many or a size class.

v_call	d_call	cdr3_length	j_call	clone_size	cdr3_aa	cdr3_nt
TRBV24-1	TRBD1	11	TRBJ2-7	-	CAVGTAYEQYF	TGTGCCGTCGGGACAGCATACGAGCAGTACTTC
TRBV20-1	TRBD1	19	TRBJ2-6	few	CSARDYAGTGSSGANVLTF	TGCAGTGCTAGAGATTATGCGGGGACAGGGAGTTCTGGGGCCAACGTCCTGACTTTC
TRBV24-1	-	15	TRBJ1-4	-	CATGELGTLGEKLFF	TGTGCCACCGGGGAACTCGGGACCCTGGGAGAAAAACTGTTTTTT
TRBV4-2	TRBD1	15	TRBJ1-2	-	CASSQFPGTGSGYTF	TGTGCCAGCAGCCAATTTCCCGGGACAGGGTCTGGCTACACCTTC
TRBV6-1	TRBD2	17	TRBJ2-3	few	CASSEFQGTSGFYTQYF	TGTGCCAGCAGTGAATTTCAGGGGACTAGCGGGTTTTATACGCAGTATTTT
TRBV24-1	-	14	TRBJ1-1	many	CATSDPPDGTEAFF	TGTGCCACCAGTGATCCACCGGACGGGACTGAAGCTTTCTTT
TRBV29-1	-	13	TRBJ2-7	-	CSVLRDGSYEQYF	TGCAGCGTTCTCCGGGACGGATCCTACGAGCAGTACTTC
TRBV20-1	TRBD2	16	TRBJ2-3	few	CSARDRSLAGTDTQYF	TGCAGTGCTAGAGATAGGTCGCTAGCGGGCACAGATACGCAGTATTTT
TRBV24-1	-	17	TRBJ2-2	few	CATSDATSGPYTGELFF	TGTGCCACCAGTGATGCTACTTCCGGGCCTTACACCGGGGAGCTGTTTTTT
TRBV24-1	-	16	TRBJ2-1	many	CATSDFSRDGHNEQFF	TGTGCCACCAGTGATTTTTCGAGGGATGGGCACAATGAGCAGTTCTTC
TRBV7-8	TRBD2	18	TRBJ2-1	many	CASSVSIVSGLARNEQFF	TGTGCCAGCAGCGTGAGTATAGTCTCGGGACTAGCGAGGAATGAGCAGTTCTTC
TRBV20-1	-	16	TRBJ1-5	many	CSARDPRHPTAQPQHF	TGCAGTGCTAGAGATCCGAGACACCCGACCGCACAGCCCCAGCATTTT
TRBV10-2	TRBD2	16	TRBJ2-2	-	CASSKIAGEYTGELFF	TGCGCCAGCAGTAAGATTGCGGGGGAATACACCGGGGAGCTGTTTTTT
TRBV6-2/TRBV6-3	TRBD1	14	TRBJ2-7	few	CASTYRGRTYEQYF	TGTGCCAGCACCTACAGGGGACGTACCTACGAGCAGTACTTC
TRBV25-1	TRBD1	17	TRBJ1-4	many	CASKSRDRIFGDEKLFF	TGTGCCAGCAAATCCCGGGACAGGATATTCGGCGACGAAAAACTGTTTTTT
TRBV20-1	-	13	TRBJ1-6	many	CSAKNTGSSPLHF	TGCAGTGCCAAGAATACAGGAAGCTCACCCCTCCACTTT
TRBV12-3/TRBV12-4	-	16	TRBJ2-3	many	CASSRSRQLDTDTQYF	TGTGCCAGCAGCCGCTCGAGACAGCTCGATACAGATACGCAGTATTTT
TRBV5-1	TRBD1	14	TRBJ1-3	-	CASSETGLGNTIYF	TGCGCCAGCAGCGAGACAGGGCTTGGAAACACCATATATTTT
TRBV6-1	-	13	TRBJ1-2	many	CATTPGLLDGYTF	TGTGCCACCACACCCGGGCTTTTAGACGGCTACACCTTC
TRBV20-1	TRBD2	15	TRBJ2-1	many	CSAREASGVGDEQFF	TGCAGTGCTAGAGAGGCTAGCGGCGTCGGGGATGAGCAGTTCTTC
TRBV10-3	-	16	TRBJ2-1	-	CAISEDWQGGFGFWFF	TGTGCCATCAGTGAGGACTGGCAGGGAGGTTTTGGGTTCTGGTTCTTC
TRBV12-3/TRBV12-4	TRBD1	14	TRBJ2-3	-	CASSLGQGVDTQYF	TGTGCCAGCAGCCTAGGACAGGGGGTTGATACGCAGTATTTT
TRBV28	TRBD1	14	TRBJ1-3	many	CASTTGFAGNTIYF	TGTGCCAGCACGACAGGGTTCGCTGGAAACACCATATATTTT
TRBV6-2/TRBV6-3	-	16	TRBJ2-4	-	CASSYRLSLAKNIQYF	TGTGCCAGCAGTTACCGACTCAGCCTAGCCAAAAACATTCAGTACTTC
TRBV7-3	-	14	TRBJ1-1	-	CASSYTLGDTEAFF	TGTGCCAGCAGCTATACCCTGGGGGACACTGAAGCTTTCTTT
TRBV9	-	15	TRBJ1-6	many	CASSVAGTANSPLHF	TGTGCCAGCAGCGTAGCCGGGACGGCAAATTCACCCCTCCACTTT
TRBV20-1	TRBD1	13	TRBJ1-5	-	CSAGDRRDQPQHF	TGCAGTGCTGGGGACAGGAGAGATCAGCCCCAGCATTTT
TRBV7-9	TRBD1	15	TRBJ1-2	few	CASSPGQGLSYGYTF	TGTGCCAGCAGCCCCGGACAGGGCTTATCCTATGGCTACACCTTC
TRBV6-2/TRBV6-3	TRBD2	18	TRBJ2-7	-	CASSYLPGTSGISNQQYF	TGTGCCAGCAGTTACTTACCCGGGACTAGCGGCATCTCAAACCAGCAGTACTTC
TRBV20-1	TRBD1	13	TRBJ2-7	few	CSAGGQGGYEQYF	TGCAGTGCTGGGGGACAGGGAGGCTACGAGCAGTACTTC
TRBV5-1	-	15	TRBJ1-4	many	CASSLSQGPNEKLFF	TGCGCCAGCAGCTTGAGTCAGGGACCTAATGAAAAACTGTTTTTT
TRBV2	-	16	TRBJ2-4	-	CASSGDYIKAKNIQYF	TGTGCCAGCAGTGGAGACTACATAAAAGCCAAAAACATTCAGTACTTC
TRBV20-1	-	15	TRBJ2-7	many	CSAILWRDGSYEQYF	TGCAGTGCTATTCTGTGGCGGGACGGCTCCTACGAGCAGTACTTC
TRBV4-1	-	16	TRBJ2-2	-	CASSQLFTVNTGELFF	TGCGCCAGCAGCCAACTCTTCACGGTTAACACCGGGGAGCTGTTTTTT
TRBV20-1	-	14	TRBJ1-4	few	CSADREAQGEKLFF	TGCAGTGCCGACCGGGAGGCCCAAGGAGAAAAACTGTTTTTT
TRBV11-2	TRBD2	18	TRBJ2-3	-	CASSFSLAGGSFPDTQYF	TGTGCCAGCAGCTTTAGTCTAGCGGGAGGGAGTTTTCCAGATACGCAGTATTTT
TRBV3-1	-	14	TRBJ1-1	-	CASSPGLVSTEAFF	TGTGCCAGCAGCCCTGGTCTGGTAAGCACTGAAGCTTTCTTT
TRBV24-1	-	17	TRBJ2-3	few	CATSDYSGTGESDTQYF	TGTGCCACCAGTGATTACTCCGGGACGGGAGAATCAGATACGCAGTATTTT
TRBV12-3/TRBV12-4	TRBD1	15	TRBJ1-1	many	CASSFWQGDNTEAFF	TGTGCCAGCAGTTTTTGGCAGGGGGATAACACTGAAGCTTTCTTT
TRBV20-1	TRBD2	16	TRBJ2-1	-	CSAGLAGEKTYNEQFF	TGCAGTGCGGGACTAGCGGGAGAAAAAACCTACAATGAGCAGTTCTTC
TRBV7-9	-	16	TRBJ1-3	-	CASSLALGLSGNTIYF	TGTGCCAGCAGCTTAGCGCTGGGCCTCTCTGGAAACACCATATATTTT
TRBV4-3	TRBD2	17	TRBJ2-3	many	CASSQGGASGNTDTQYF	TGCGCCAGCAGCCAAGGAGGGGCTAGCGGGAACACAGATACGCAGTATTTT
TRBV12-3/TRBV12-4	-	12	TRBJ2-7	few	CASSLPGVEQYF	TGTGCCAGCAGTCTACCAGGGGTCGAGCAGTACTTC
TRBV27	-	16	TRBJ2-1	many	CASSLLGLRSYNEQFF	TGTGCCAGCAGTTTACTAGGGTTGAGGTCCTACAATGAGCAGTTCTTC
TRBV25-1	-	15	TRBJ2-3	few	CASKGDLGGTDTQYF	TGTGCCAGCAAAGGTGACCTAGGGGGCACAGATACGCAGTATTTT
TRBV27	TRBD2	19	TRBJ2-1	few	CASSFRPGLAGVPYNEQFF	TGTGCCAGCAGTTTCCGCCCGGGACTAGCGGGAGTACCCTACAATGAGCAGTTCTTC
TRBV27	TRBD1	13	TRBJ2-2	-	CASADRGSGELFF	TGTGCCAGCGCGGACAGGGGATCCGGGGAGCTGTTTTTT
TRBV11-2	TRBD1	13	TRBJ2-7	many	CASFGTGIYEQYF	TGTGCCAGCTTCGGGACAGGGATTTACGAGCAGTACTTC
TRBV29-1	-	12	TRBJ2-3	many	CSVEQVPDTQYF	TGCAGCGTTGAGCAGGTCCCAGATACGCAGTATTTT
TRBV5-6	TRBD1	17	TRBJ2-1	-	CASSSTRDRGVYNEQFF	TGTGCCAGCAGCTCGACCCGGGACAGGGGTGTTTACAATGAGCAGTTCTTC